The TCR beta chain described here comes from a study of T cell repertoires in cytomegalovirus infection. Study-level information: Through public TCR beta signatures, both CMV infection and matching HLA type were indicated. General observations from the study: HLA-C-restricted CMV-specific TCR beta clonotypes were dominant in the ex vivo response. Adding up the frequency of public TCR beta families identified people who carried CMV plus the relevant HLA.

TCRdb used MiXCR to reprocess the reads, holding one entry per CDR3 protein. The table includes more than 500,000 distinct CDR3 sequences, 16% detected once. This clonotype showed up many times. Antigen specificity is unknown. Per the germline V gene, CDR1 is SGHDN and CDR2 is FVKESK. This CDR3 has 13 residues. Trimming took 2 bases from V and 5 from J, leaving 6 bases between them. The TCR originated in a human donor in good health (CMV status not recorded). Some clones in this sample may be carry-over from other donors' samples. The V gene is TRBV14, the J gene TRBJ2-2; D ambiguous. The sample taken for sequencing was CD8+ T cells from PBMCs. DNA of the CDR3: TGTGCCAGCAGCCAACCATCGACCGGGGAGCTGTTTTTT. Residues: CASSQPSTGELFF.